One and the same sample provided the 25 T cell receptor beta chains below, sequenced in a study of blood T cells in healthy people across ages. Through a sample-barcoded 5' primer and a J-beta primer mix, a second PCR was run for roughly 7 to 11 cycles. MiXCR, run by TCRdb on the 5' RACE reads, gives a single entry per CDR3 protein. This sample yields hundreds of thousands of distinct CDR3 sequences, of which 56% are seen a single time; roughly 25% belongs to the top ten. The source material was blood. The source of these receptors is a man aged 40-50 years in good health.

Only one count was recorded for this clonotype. The CDR3: CSARLPSGSRAQYF. CDR3 DNA: TGCAGTGCTAGACTGCCTAGCGGGAGTAGAGCCCAGTACTTC. This chain uses TRBV20-1 with TRBJ2-4; 10 bases are shared with TRBD2. The ends lost 2 bases at V and 13 bases at J; junction bases unmatched: 11. The CDR3 loop spans 14 amino acids. Germline CDR1 DFQATT, CDR2 SNEGSKA (reference sequence).

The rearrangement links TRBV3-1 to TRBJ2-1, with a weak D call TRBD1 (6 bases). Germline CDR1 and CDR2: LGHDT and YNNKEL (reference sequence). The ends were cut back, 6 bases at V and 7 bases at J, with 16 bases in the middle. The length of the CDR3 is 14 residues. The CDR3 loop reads CASRKKDSHNEQFF. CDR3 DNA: TGTGCCAGCAGAAAGAAGGACAGTCATAATGAGCAGTTCTTC.

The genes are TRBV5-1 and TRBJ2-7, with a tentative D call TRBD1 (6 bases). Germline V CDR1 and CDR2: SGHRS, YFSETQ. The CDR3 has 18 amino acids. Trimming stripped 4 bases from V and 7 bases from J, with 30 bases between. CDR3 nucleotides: TGCGCCAGCAGCAACCCAATCGGACAGCTAACTACCTACAATGAGCAGTACTTC. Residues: CASSNPIGQLTTYNEQYF.

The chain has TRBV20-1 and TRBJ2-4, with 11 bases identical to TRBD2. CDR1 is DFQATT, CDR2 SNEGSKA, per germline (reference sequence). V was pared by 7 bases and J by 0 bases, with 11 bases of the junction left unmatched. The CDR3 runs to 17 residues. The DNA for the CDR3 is TGCAGTGTCGTCACCGGGACTAGCGGAGTAGCCAAAAACATTCAGTACTTC. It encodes CSVVTGTSGVAKNIQYF.

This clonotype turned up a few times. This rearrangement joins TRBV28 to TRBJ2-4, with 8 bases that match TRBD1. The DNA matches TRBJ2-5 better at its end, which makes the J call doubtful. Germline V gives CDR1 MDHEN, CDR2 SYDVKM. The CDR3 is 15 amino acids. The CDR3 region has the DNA TGTGCCAGCAGTTTCTTCTCAGGGGGCGCAGGGACCCAGTACTTC. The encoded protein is CASSFFSGGAGTQYF.

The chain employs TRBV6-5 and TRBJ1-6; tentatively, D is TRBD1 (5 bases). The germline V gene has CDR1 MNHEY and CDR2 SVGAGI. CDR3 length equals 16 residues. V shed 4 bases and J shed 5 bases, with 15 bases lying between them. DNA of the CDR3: TGTGCCAGCAGTTCTTACGATCAGGGAAATAATTCACCCCTCCACTTT. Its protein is CASSSYDQGNNSPLHF.

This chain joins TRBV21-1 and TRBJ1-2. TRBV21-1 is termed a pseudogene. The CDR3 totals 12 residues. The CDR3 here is CAEPVMFYGYTF. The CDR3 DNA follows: TGTGCCGAACCAGTGATGTTCTATGGCTACACCTTC.

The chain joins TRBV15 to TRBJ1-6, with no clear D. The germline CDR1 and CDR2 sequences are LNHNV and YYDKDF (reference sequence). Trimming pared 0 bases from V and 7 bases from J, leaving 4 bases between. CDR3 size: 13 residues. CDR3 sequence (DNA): TGTGCCACCAGCAGAGAGTGGAATTCACCCCTCCACTTT. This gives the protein CATSREWNSPLHF.

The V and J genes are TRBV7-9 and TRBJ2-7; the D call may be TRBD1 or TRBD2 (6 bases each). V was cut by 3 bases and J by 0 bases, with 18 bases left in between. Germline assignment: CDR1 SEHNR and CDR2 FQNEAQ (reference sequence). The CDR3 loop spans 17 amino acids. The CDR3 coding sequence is TGTGCCAGCAGCTTGGGGGGCTCTAGCGTTCTCTCCTACGAGCAGTACTTC. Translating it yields CASSLGGSSVLSYEQYF. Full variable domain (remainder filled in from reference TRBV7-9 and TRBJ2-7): DTGVSQNPRHKITKRGQNVTFRCDPISEHNRLYWYRQTLGQGPEFLTYFQNEAQLEKSRLLSDRFSAERPKGSFSTLEIQRTEQGDSAMYLCASSLGGSSVLSYEQYFGPGTRLTVT.

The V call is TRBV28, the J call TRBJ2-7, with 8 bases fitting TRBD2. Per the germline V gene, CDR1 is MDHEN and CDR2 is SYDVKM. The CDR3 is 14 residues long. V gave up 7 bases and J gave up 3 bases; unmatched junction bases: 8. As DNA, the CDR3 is TGTGCCAGCAAAAATAGCGGGGCGCTCTACGAGCAGTACTTC. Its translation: CASKNSGALYEQYF.

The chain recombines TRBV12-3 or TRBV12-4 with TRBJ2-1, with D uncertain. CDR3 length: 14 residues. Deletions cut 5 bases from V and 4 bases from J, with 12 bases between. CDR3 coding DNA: TGTGCCAGCAGTCCGGGTCTCGGGTACAATGAGCAGTTCTTC. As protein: CASSPGLGYNEQFF.

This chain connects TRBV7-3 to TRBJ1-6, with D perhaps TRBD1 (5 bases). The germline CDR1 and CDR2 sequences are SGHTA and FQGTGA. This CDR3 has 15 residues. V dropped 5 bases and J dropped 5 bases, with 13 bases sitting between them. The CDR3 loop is CASSLGQAHNSPLHF. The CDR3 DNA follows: TGTGCCAGCAGCCTGGGGCAGGCCCATAATTCACCCCTCCACTTT.

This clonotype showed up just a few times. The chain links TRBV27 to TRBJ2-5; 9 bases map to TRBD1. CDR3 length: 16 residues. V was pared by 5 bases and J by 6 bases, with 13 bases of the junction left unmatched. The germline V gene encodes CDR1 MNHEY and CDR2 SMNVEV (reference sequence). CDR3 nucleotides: TGTGCCAGCAGTCCCGCCTCGACAGGGGGTGTGAAGACCCAGTACTTC. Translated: CASSPASTGGVKTQYF.

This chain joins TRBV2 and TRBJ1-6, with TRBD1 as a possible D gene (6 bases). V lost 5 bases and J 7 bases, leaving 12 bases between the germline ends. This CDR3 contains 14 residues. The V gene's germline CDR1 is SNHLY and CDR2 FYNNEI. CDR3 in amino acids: CASSYYTGNSPLHF. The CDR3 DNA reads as TGTGCCAGCAGTTACTATACAGGGAATTCACCCCTCCACTTT.

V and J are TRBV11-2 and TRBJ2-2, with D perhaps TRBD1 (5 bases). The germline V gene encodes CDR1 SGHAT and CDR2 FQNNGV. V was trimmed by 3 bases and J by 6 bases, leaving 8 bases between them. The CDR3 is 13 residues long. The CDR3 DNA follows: TGTGCCAGCAGCTTTATGGGGCCCGGGGAGCTGTTTTTT. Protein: CASSFMGPGELFF.

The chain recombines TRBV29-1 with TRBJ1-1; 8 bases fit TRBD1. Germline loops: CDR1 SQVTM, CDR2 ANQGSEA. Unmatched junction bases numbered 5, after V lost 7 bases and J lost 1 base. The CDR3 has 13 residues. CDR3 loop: CSAGQGPNTEAFF. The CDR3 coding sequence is TGCAGCGCCGGACAGGGCCCGAACACTGAAGCTTTCTTT.

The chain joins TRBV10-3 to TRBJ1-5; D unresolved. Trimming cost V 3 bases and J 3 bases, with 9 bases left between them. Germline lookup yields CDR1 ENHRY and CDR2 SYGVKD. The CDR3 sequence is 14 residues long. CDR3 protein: CAISEAGLNQPQHF. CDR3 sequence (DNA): TGTGCCATCAGTGAAGCCGGTCTCAATCAGCCCCAGCATTTT.

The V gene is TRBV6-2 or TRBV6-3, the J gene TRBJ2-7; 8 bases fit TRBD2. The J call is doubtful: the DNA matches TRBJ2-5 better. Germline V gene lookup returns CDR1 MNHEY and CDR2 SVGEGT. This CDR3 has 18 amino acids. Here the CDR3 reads CASSGTGIPAGAWETQYF. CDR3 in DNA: TGTGCCAGCAGTGGTACCGGGATACCAGCGGGAGCTTGGGAGACCCAGTACTTC.

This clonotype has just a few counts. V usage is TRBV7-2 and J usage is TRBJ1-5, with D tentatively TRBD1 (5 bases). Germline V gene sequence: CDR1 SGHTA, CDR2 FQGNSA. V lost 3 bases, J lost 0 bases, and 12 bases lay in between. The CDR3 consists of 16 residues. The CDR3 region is CASSFGAPNSNQPQHF. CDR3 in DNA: TGTGCCAGCAGCTTTGGGGCGCCCAATAGCAATCAGCCCCAGCATTTT.

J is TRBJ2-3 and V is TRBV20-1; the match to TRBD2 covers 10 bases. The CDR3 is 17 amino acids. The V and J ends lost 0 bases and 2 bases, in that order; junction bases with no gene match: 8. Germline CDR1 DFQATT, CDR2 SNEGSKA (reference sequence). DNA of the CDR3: TGCAGTGCTAGAGACCCCGGGACTAGCGTAATCACAGATACGCAGTATTTT. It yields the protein CSARDPGTSVITDTQYF.

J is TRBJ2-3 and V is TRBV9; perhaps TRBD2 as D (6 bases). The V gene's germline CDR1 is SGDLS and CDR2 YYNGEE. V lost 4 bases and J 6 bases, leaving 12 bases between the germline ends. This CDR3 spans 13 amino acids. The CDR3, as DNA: TGTGCCAGCAGCCCCCCGGGAGAGGATACGCAGTATTTT. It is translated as CASSPPGEDTQYF. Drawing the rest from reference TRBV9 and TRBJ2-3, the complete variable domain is DSGVTQTPKHLITATGQRVTLRCSPRSGDLSVYWYQQSLDQGLQFLIQYYNGEERAKGNILERFSAQQFPDLHSELNLSSLELGDSALYFCASSPPGEDTQYFGPGTRLTVL.

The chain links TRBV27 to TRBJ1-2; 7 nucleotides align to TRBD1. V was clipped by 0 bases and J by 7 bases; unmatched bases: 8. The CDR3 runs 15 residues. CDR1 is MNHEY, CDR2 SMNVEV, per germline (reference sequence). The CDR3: CASSLSGGGYCGYTF. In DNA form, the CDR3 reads TGTGCCAGCAGTTTATCAGGGGGCGGCTACTGTGGCTACACCTTC.

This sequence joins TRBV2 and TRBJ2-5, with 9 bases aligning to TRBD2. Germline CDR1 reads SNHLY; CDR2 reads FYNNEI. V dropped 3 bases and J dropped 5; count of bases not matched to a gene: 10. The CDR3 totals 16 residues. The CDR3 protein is CASSEGRRGGHETQYF. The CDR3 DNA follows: TGTGCCAGCAGTGAGGGTAGGCGGGGGGGCCATGAGACCCAGTACTTC.

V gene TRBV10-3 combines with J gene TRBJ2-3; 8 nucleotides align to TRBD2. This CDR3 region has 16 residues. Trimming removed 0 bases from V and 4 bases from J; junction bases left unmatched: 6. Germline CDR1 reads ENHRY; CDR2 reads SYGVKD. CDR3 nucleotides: TGTGCCATCAGTGAGTCAAACGGGGGGGCCCCAGATACGCAGTATTTT. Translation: CAISESNGGAPDTQYF.

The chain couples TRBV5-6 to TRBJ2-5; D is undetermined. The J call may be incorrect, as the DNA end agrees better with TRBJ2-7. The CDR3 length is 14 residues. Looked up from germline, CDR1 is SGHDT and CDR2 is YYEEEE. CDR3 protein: CASSQLWGTYEQYF. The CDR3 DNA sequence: TGTGCCAGCAGCCAGCTTTGGGGAACCTACGAGCAGTACTTC.